The 17 T cell receptor beta chains presented below share a single source sample, sequenced in a study of blood T cell repertoires in COVID-19 (dated by TCRdb to 2020 to 2021). The library was generated by the immunoSEQ multiplex PCR assay. Imported from immuneACCESS, the table was reduced by TCRdb to in-frame sequences with V and J called. These copies leave out some clones; in studies compared against another copy, an unresolved V gene accounts for under half, and the cause of the remainder is not known. The sample records fewer than 500,000 clones, approximately 90% of which are singletons. More than 0.7% of the sample is held by the ten biggest clonotypes. Sequencing was carried out using peripheral blood. The receptors were gathered from a man younger than 30 with COVID-19, enrolled during active disease.

This chain joins TRBV6-5 and TRBJ1-4, with 9 nucleotides matching TRBD1. CDR1 and CDR2 (germline): MNHEY, SVGAGI. Trimming removed 8 bases from V and 8 bases from J; junction bases left unmatched: 9. The CDR3 is made up of 14 amino acids. CDR3 protein: CASGRQGVGEKLFF. DNA for the CDR3: TGTGCCAGCGGGCGACAGGGGGTCGGAGAAAAACTGTTTTTT.

This sequence joins TRBV6-6 and TRBJ1-4; 7 bases agree with TRBD1. From germline, CDR1 is MNHNY and CDR2 SVGAGI (reference sequence). The CDR3 spans 15 residues. V was clipped by 6 bases and J by 8 bases; unmatched bases: 12. The CDR3 region is CASRSDRVRKEKLFF. The CDR3 DNA reads as TGTGCCAGCAGAAGTGACAGGGTTAGGAAAGAAAAACTGTTTTTT.

The chain is built from TRBV27 and TRBJ1-4; D remains unclear. Trimming took 8 bases from V and 5 from J, leaving 12 bases between them. Germline CDR1 MNHEY, CDR2 SMNVEV (reference sequence). This CDR3 comprises 13 residues. The DNA of the CDR3 is TGTGCCAGCTCAGCGGGAATCAATGAAAAACTGTTTTTT. It specifies CASSAGINEKLFF.

This rearrangement joins TRBV5-6 to TRBJ2-4, with a possible D match to TRBD1 (5 bases). V was clipped by 4 bases and J by 7 bases, with 18 bases between them. The CDR3 runs 15 residues. Germline CDR1 reads SGHDT; CDR2 reads YYEEEE. CDR3: CASSPNKGLRNIQYF. The CDR3 DNA follows: TGTGCCAGCAGCCCGAATAAGGGGTTGCGGAACATTCAGTACTTC.

The V and J genes are TRBV6-5 and TRBJ2-5; D might be TRBD2 (6 bases). The CDR3 spans 12 residues. Germline values: CDR1 MNHEY, CDR2 SVGAGI. V dropped 8 bases and J dropped 5 bases, with 12 bases sitting between them. The CDR3 DNA is TGTGCCAGCTCTTCTCGGGGGGAGACCCAGTACTTC. Protein: CASSSRGETQYF.

The gene calls are TRBV3-1 (or the pseudogene TRBV3-2) and TRBJ2-1; TRBD2 aligns across 13 bases. The V and J ends lost 4 bases and 10 bases, in that order; junction bases with no gene match: 10. Per germline, CDR1 LGHDT and CDR2 YNNKEL (reference sequence). This CDR3 has 16 residues. CDR3 DNA sequence: TGTGCCAGCAGCCCCTCCGGGACTAGCGGGGCGGGAGAGCAGTTCTTC. This encodes CASSPSGTSGAGEQFF.

The chain couples TRBV3-1 (or the pseudogene TRBV3-2) to TRBJ2-1, with 8 bases fitting TRBD2. The CDR3 has 17 residues. Per the germline V gene, CDR1 is LGHDT and CDR2 is YNNKEL (reference sequence). V shed 4 bases, J shed 4 bases, and the junction held 12 bases outside the gene matches. The CDR3 loop is CASSLGASGFPYNEQFF. The CDR3 DNA reads as TGTGCCAGCAGCCTTGGGGCTAGCGGGTTCCCATACAATGAGCAGTTCTTC.

The chain links TRBV11-3 to TRBJ2-3; 13 bases map to TRBD2. The V segment lost 5 bases and the J segment 4 bases; nucleotides outside the gene matches: 3. Germline V CDR1 and CDR2: SGHNT, YENEEA. This CDR3 is 15 amino acids long. CDR3 DNA sequence: TGTGCCAGCAGCACTAGCGGGGGGGCCGCAGATACGCAGTATTTT. This codes for CASSTSGGAADTQYF.

This chain links TRBV5-1 with TRBJ1-2; 8 positions agree with TRBD1. Losses at the gene ends were 7 bases for V and 8 bases for J; bases not matched to a gene: 13. Per germline, CDR1 SGHRS and CDR2 YFSETQ. CDR3 length: 14 residues. The CDR3 sequence is CASGSSTGDRGYTF. The CDR3 region has the DNA TGCGCCAGCGGGTCCTCGACAGGGGACCGGGGCTACACCTTC.

To note about this clone: The same CDR3 can be traced to other DNA sequences in this sample. V is TRBV9 and J is TRBJ2-3, with 7 bases aligning to TRBD1. V lost 0 bases and J lost 3; bases outside the gene matches: 4. This CDR3 spans 15 amino acids. Looked up from germline, CDR1 is SGDLS and CDR2 is YYNGEE. In DNA form, the CDR3 reads TGTGCCAGCAGCGTAGTAGGGGGCGCGACAGATACGCAGTATTTT. It translates to CASSVVGGATDTQYF. Combining the CDR3 with reference TRBV9 and TRBJ2-3 gives the whole variable domain DSGVTQTPKHLITATGQRVTLRCSPRSGDLSVYWYQQSLDQGLQFLIQYYNGEERAKGNILERFSAQQFPDLHSELNLSSLELGDSALYFCASSVVGGATDTQYFGPGTRLTVL.

This clone has just one count. The gene calls are TRBV30 and TRBJ1-2; no clear D. The CDR3 is made up of 11 amino acids. Trimming stripped 1 base from V and 7 bases from J, with 7 bases between. Germline CDR1 and CDR2: GTSNPN and SVGIG (reference sequence). CDR3 residues: CAWSGGGGYTF. The DNA of the CDR3 is TGTGCCTGGAGTGGGGGAGGTGGCTACACCTTC.

The chain links TRBV5-1 to TRBJ2-7; 7 bases map to TRBD1. This CDR3 has 15 residues. Trimming removed 3 bases from V and 4 bases from J; junction bases left unmatched: 10. Germline CDR1 and CDR2: SGHRS and YFSETQ. CDR3 in amino acids: CASSWVTGAEYEQYF. The CDR3 region has the DNA TGCGCCAGCAGCTGGGTTACAGGGGCGGAATACGAGCAGTACTTC.

CDR3 sequence reads: CASSLGLLNTGELFF. In DNA, the CDR3 is TGTGCCAGCTCACTGGGACTACTTAACACCGGGGAGCTGTTTTTT. The chain is built from TRBV18 and TRBJ2-2; 7 nucleotides line up with TRBD2. The CDR3 totals 15 residues. Germline CDR1 is KGHSH and CDR2 is LQKENI. Trimming at V came to 4 bases and at J to 2 bases, leaving 4 bases not matched to a gene.

V usage is TRBV9 and J usage is TRBJ2-5; D unclear. Germline V gene data show CDR1 as SGDLS and CDR2 as YYNGEE. V dropped 4 bases and J dropped 7 bases, with 17 bases sitting between them. This CDR3 is built from 14 residues. CDR3 DNA: TGTGCCAGCAGCCGAACGGCCCTCTCGGGGACCCAGTACTTC. Its protein is CASSRTALSGTQYF. The entire variable domain, with the rest obtained from reference TRBV9 and TRBJ2-5, is as follows: DSGVTQTPKHLITATGQRVTLRCSPRSGDLSVYWYQQSLDQGLQFLIQYYNGEERAKGNILERFSAQQFPDLHSELNLSSLELGDSALYFCASSRTALSGTQYFGPGTRLLVL.

V is TRBV4-1 and J is TRBJ2-3; TRBD1 might be the D (5 bases). The V gene lost 4 bases and the J gene lost 1 base, with 18 bases spanning the gap. In germline, CDR1 is MGHRA, CDR2 YSYEKL. This CDR3 has 17 residues. CDR3 loop: CASSRGRGTSGTDTQYF. In DNA, the CDR3 is TGCGCCAGCAGCCGAGGAAGGGGTACCAGCGGCACAGATACGCAGTATTTT.

J is TRBJ2-5 and V is TRBV5-1, with D perhaps matching TRBD2 (5 bases). The V gene's germline CDR1 is SGHRS and CDR2 YFSETQ. Trimming cost V 0 bases and J 1 base, with 13 bases left between them. CDR3 length: 16 residues. CDR3 nucleotides: TGCGCCAGCAGCTTGGAGGGAGCCACCCTCCAAGAGACCCAGTACTTC. It yields the protein CASSLEGATLQETQYF.

The chain joins TRBV7-8 to TRBJ2-1, with 13 bases identical to TRBD2. Germline-derived CDR1 and CDR2 are SGHVS and FQNEAQ. V lost 5 bases, J lost 7 bases, and 5 bases stayed unmatched. The CDR3 runs 15 residues. The CDR3 reads CASSPGLAGWNEQFF. The CDR3 region has the DNA TGTGCCAGCAGCCCGGGACTAGCGGGATGGAATGAGCAGTTCTTC. Filled out from reference TRBV7-8 and TRBJ2-1, the complete variable domain reads GAGVSQSPRYKVAKRGQDVALRCDPISGHVSLFWYQQALGQGPEFLTYFQNEAQLDKSGLPSDRFFAERPEGSVSTLKIQRTQQEDSAVYLCASSPGLAGWNEQFFGPGTRLTVL.